The clone carrying this T cell receptor (beta chain) was picked up many times. As yet, its antigen is unknown. This specimen comes from a study of neurological immune-mediated disorders. Study conclusions and caveats: The study found the most TCR clonal expansion in HTLV-1-associated myelopathy and the least in multiple sclerosis, below healthy controls. There was no clinical or MRI feature that showed an association with the multiple sclerosis repertoire cluster.

The CDR3 sequence is 14 residues long. V shed 3 bases and J 6 bases; nucleotides not matched to a gene: 7. The germline gives CDR1 DFQATT, CDR2 SNEGSKA (reference sequence). From the 5' RACE reads, TCRdb called clonotypes with MiXCR, one entry per CDR3 protein. The sample has some 38,000 distinct CDR3 sequences; approximately 4.2% are singletons. The V call is TRBV20-1, the J call TRBJ2-2; 7 bases are a match to TRBD1. This receptor was identified in a man younger than 45 with multiple sclerosis. The sequencing sample was made of PBMCs. This chain's CDR3 is CSASRAQGSGELFF. In nucleotides, the CDR3 is TGCAGTGCTAGTAGGGCACAGGGGTCCGGGGAGCTGTTTTTT.